This TCR beta chain was identified in a study of T cells in localized non-small cell lung cancer. The V end lost 6 bases, the J end lost 1 base, and 6 bases lay between the germline ends. From germline, CDR1 is MDHEN and CDR2 SYDVKM. This CDR3 is 12 amino acids long. The data were produced by immunoSEQ multiplex PCR, yet TCRdb's version contains in-frame clones alone and is incomplete. This table holds roughly 30,000 clones, approximately 90% found once. The rearrangement links TRBV28 to TRBJ1-1; D gene ambiguous. The specimen was peripheral blood, collected before any cancer treatment. The TCR sequence derives from a female donor of 60 years or more with stage I lung adenocarcinoma. The CDR3: CASSYKNTEAFF. The CDR3 coding sequence is TGTGCCAGCAGCTACAAGAACACTGAAGCTTTCTTT.